This T cell receptor beta chain was documented in a study of blood T cells in healthy people across ages. Overall study context: Capturing about one barcoded beta molecule per two T cells was achieved by template switching.

A sample-barcoded 5' primer and a J-beta primer mix were used in a second PCR of about 7 to 12 cycles. TCRdb reprocessed the 5' RACE reads with MiXCR, giving one entry per CDR3 protein. The sample yields about 1,600,000 distinct CDR3 sequences, approximately 42% seen once. CDR1 and CDR2 from the germline V gene are SGHRS and YFSETQ. This CDR3 spans 16 amino acids. V was cut by 1 base and J by 0 bases, with 11 bases left in between. Healthy individuals of Caucasian origin from Russia, aged roughly 6 to 95, served as donors. At least ten counts were recorded for this clonotype. The rearrangement uses TRBV5-1 and TRBJ1-5; TRBD1 is a possible D gene (6 bases). The receptor's source is a woman between 18 and 30 years old in good health. Sequenced sample: blood. CDR3 residues: CASSLLRGHSNQPQHF. The CDR3 DNA reads TGCGCCAGCAGCTTGTTGCGGGGGCATAGCAATCAGCCCCAGCATTTT. Full variable domain (missing parts from reference TRBV5-1 and TRBJ1-5): KAGVTQTPRYLIKTRGQQVTLSCSPISGHRSVSWYQQTPGQGLQFLFEYFSETQRNKGNFPGRFSGRQFSNSRSEMNVSTLELGDSALYLCASSLLRGHSNQPQHFGDGTRLSIL.